The present T cell receptor (beta chain) was sequenced within a study of metastatic and nonmetastatic thyroid tumors. For the study at large: Malignant and benign thyroid patients had repertoires compared in peripheral blood and tumor or nodule tissue. Whole-study findings and limits: For both blood and tumor, malignant thyroid tumors reportedly showed significantly higher TCR beta diversity than benign nodules did.

This clone is judged medium-sized. The antigen remains unidentified. As processed by the authors: Between-group CDR3 differences, defined by clinicopathological status, yielded a distant-metastasis classifier for papillary thyroid cancer. TCRdb re-called the PCR reads via MiXCR. TCRdb, not the original authors, processed these V and J calls. This table has some 8,500 clones, less than 40% appearing once. The entire patient cohort was treatment-naive prior to thyroid surgery. The TCR comes from a female donor with papillary thyroid cancer or a benign thyroid nodule (not recorded which). Some clones in this sample may be carry-over from other donors' samples. Sequenced input: tumor tissue.

CDR3: CASSIVLGTEAFF. In nucleotides, the CDR3 is TGTGCCAGTAGTATAGTCCTGGGCACTGAAGCTTTCTTT. This chain uses TRBV19 with TRBJ1-1, with unresolved D. With 1 base removed from V and 4 bases from J, the gap between germline ends came to 7 bases. Per germline, CDR1 LNHDA and CDR2 SQIVND (reference sequence). This CDR3 contains 13 residues.